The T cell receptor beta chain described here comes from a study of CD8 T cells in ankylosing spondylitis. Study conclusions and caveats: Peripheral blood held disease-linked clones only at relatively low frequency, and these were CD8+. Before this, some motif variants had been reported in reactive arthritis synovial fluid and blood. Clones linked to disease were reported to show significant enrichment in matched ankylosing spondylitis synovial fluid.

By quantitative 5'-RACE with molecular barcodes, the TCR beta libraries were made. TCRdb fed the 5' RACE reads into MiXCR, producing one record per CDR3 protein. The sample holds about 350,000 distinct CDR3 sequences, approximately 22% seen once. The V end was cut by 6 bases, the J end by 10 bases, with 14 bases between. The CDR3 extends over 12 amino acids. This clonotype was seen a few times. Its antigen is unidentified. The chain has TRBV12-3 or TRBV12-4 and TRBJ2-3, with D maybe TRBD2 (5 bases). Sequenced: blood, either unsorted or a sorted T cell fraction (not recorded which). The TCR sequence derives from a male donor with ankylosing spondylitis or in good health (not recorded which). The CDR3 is CASSRPTGAQYF. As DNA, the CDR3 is TGTGCCAGCAGCCGTCCAACCGGGGCGCAGTATTTT.